This T cell receptor beta chain was sequenced during a study of shared clonotypes between healthy human individuals. Study-level findings and limits: An anticipated effect of sequencing depth on clonotype sharing among donors was recognized.

Per germline, CDR1 SGHRS and CDR2 YFSETQ. This CDR3 has 15 residues. Trimming removed 1 base at V and 2 bases at J, with 11 bases between. On this clone: Its matching antigen is unknown.

Deep-level settings were used for running the assay. Original methodology: Filtering differed since immunoSEQ provided only junctions, with no quality scores. Assay used: immunoSEQ multiplex PCR; TCRdb lists only in-frame clones, some missing. V, J and clone size are those of that table, while D and trimming were read from the DNA. In the table there are roughly 1,500,000 clones, 97% to 99% of which are singletons. The specimen was naive CD4+ T cells sorted from blood. The sample's subset: CD45RA+ positively selected. The V and J genes are TRBV5-1 and TRBJ2-3, with D uncertain. The receptor's source is a man aged 25-45 years in good health. CDR3 amino acids: CASSLFAAHTDTQYF. CDR3 nucleotide sequence: TGCGCCAGCAGCTTGTTTGCGGCCCACACAGATACGCAGTATTTT.